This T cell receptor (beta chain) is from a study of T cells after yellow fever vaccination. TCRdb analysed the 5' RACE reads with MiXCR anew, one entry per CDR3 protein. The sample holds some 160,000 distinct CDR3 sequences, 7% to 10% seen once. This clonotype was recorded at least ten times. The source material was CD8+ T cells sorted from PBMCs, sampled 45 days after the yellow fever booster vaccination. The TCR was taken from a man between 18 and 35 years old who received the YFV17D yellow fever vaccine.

CDR3: CASSQETGTGDAQETQYF. The CDR3 coding sequence is TGCGCCAGCAGCCAAGAAACCGGGACAGGGGATGCTCAAGAGACCCAGTACTTC. V usage is TRBV4-3 and J usage is TRBJ2-5; 10 bases are a match to TRBD1. Per germline, CDR1 LGHNA and CDR2 YSLEER. The CDR3 length is 18 residues. V was pared by 0 bases and J by 2 bases, with 9 bases of the junction left unmatched.